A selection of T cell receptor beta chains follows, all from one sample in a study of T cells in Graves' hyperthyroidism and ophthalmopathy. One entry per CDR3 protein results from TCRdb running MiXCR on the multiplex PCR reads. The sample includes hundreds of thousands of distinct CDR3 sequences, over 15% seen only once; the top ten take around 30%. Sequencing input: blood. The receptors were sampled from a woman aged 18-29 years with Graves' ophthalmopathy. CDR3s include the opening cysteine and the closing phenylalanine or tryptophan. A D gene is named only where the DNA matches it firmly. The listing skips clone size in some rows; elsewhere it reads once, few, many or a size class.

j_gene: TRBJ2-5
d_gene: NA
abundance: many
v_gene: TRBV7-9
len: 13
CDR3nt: TGTGCCAGCAGCTTAGGGGAGCGCGAGACCCAGTACTTC
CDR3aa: CASSLGERETQYF

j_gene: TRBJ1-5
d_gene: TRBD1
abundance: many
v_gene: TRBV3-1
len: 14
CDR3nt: TGTGCCAGCAGCCAGACAGGGGGCAATCAGCCCCAGCATTTT
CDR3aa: CASSQTGGNQPQHF

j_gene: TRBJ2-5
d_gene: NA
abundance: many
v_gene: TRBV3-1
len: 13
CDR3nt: TGTGCCAGCAGCCAAGATAGAAGCCAGACCCAGTACTTC
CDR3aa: CASSQDRSQTQYF

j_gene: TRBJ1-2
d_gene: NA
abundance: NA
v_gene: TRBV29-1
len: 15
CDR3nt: TGCAGCGTTGGGTTCGGTCCGCGGGGGAACTATGGCTACACCTTC
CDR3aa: CSVGFGPRGNYGYTF

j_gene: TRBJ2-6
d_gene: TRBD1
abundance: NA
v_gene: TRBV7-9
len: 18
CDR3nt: TGTGCCAGCAGCTTAGGACCCCCCACAGGGGATGGGGCCAACGTCCTGACTTTC
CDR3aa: CASSLGPPTGDGANVLTF

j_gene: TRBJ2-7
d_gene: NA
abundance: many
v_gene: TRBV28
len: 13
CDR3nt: TGTGCCAGCAGTTTTCCGGGTACCTACGAGCAGTACTTC
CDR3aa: CASSFPGTYEQYF

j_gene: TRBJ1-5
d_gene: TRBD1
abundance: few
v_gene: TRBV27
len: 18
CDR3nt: TGTGCCAGCAGTCCGTACCCCGGGACAGGGGGAAGTCGGCAGCCCCAGCATTTT
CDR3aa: CASSPYPGTGGSRQPQHF

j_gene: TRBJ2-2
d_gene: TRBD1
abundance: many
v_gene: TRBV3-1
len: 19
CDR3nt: TGTGCCAGCAGCCAAGATCGGATCGGGACAGGGGGTTTCACCGGGGAGCTGTTTTTT
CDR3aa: CASSQDRIGTGGFTGELFF

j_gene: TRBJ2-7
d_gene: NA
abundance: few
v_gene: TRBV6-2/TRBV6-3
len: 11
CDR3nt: TGTGCCAGCAGTTTCGCATACGAGCAGTACTTC
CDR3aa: CASSFAYEQYF

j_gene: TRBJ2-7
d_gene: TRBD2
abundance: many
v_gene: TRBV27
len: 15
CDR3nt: TGTGCCAGCAGTTTATCGCCGAGCGGGAGGGCCGAGCAGTACTTC
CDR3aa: CASSLSPSGRAEQYF

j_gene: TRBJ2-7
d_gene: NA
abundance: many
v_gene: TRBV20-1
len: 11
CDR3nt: TGCAGTGCTAGTCTCTCCTACGAGCAGTACTTC
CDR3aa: CSASLSYEQYF

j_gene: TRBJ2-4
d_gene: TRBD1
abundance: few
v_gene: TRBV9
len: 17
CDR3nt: TGTGCCAGCAGCGTCGAGGGGGCGGATTTGGCCAAAAACATTCAGTACTTC
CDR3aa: CASSVEGADLAKNIQYF

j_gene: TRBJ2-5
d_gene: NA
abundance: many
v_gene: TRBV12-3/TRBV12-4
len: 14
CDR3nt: TGTGCCAGCAGTTTAGGGACACTCCAAGAGACCCAGTACTTC
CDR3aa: CASSLGTLQETQYF

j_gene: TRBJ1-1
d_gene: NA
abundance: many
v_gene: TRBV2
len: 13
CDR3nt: TGTGCCAGCGTTCAGATGGACCGTGCCGAAGCTTTCTTT
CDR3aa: CASVQMDRAEAFF

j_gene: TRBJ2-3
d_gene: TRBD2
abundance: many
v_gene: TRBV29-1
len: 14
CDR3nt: TGCAGCGTATTACTAGCGGGAGTCCTCGCTACGCAGTATTTT
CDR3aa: CSVLLAGVLATQYF

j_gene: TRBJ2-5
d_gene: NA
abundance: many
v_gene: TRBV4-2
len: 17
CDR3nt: TGTGCCAGCAGCCAAGATAATTCGTGGGGGGCTCAAGAGACCCAGTACTTC
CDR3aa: CASSQDNSWGAQETQYF

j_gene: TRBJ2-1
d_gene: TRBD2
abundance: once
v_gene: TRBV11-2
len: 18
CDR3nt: TGTGCCAGCAGCTCTACTAGCGGAGGCACGAGCTCCTACAATGAGCAGTTCTTC
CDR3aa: CASSSTSGGTSSYNEQFF